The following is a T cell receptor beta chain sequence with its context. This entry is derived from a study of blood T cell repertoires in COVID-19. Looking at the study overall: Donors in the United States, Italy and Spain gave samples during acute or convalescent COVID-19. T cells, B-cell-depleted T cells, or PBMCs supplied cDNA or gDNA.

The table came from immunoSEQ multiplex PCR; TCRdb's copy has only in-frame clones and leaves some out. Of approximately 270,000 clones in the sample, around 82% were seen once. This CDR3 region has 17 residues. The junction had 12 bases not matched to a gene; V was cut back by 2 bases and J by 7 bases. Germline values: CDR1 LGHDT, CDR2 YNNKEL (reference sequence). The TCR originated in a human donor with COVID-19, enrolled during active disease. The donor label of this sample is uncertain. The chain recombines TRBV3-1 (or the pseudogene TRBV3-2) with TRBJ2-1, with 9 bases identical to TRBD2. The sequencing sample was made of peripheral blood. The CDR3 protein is CASSQLTPGLAHNEQFF. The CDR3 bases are TGTGCCAGCAGCCAACTGACTCCGGGACTAGCCCATAATGAGCAGTTCTTC.